A single sample is the source of the 28 T cell receptor beta chains below, sequenced in a study of shared clonotypes between healthy human individuals. The repertoire was sequenced with immunoSEQ multiplex PCR; TCRdb's copy has only in-frame clones and lacks some. The sample consists of 300,000 or so clones, roughly 70% of them appearing once. Material for sequencing was memory CD4+ T cells sorted from blood. As to subset: CD45RA-negative fraction. The receptors here all came from a man younger than 45 in good health.

The chain combines TRBV5-6 with TRBJ1-5; 8 bases match TRBD1. Germline V gene sequence: CDR1 SGHDT, CDR2 YYEEEE. There are 14 residues in the CDR3. Unmatched junction bases numbered 4, after V lost 4 bases and J lost 4 bases. The CDR3 region has the DNA TGTGCCAGCAGCGCGGGACAGGAAAATCAGCCCCAGCATTTT. It specifies CASSAGQENQPQHF.

At least ten counts were recorded for this clone. The chain combines TRBV2 with TRBJ2-5; 12 bases fit TRBD1. The CDR3 runs 16 residues. Trimming cost V 3 bases and J 5 bases; bases outside gene matches: 7. CDR1 SNHLY and CDR2 FYNNEI come from the germline V gene. The CDR3 DNA follows: TGTGCCAGCAGTGAGCTGGGACAGGGGGCTGGGGAGACCCAGTACTTC. It yields the protein CASSELGQGAGETQYF.

The rearrangement links TRBV7-2 to TRBJ2-7; a possible D gene is TRBD2 (6 bases). The CDR3 length is 14 residues. CDR1 is SGHTA, CDR2 FQGNSA, per germline. V dropped 1 base and J dropped 2 bases, with 9 bases sitting between them. The CDR3 nucleotides are TGTGCCAGCAGCTTAGTCCCGGGGGCCTACGAGCAGTACTTC. Its translation: CASSLVPGAYEQYF.

This clone showed up just a few times. This rearrangement joins TRBV28 to TRBJ2-2; TRBD2 agrees at 11 bases. V trimming: 5 bases; J trimming: 1 base; junction bases outside the gene matches: 12. The germline V gene has CDR1 MDHEN and CDR2 SYDVKM. CDR3 length: 19 amino acids. CDR3 residues: CASSLLTTGLAGNTGELFF. As DNA, the CDR3 is TGTGCCAGCAGTCTCCTAACCACCGGACTAGCGGGGAACACCGGGGAGCTGTTTTTT.

The sample holds a few counts of this clone. V gene TRBV28 combines with J gene TRBJ1-3; a weak D match, TRBD1 (5 bases). This CDR3 spans 16 amino acids. Per germline, CDR1 MDHEN and CDR2 SYDVKM. Trimming took off 6 bases at V and 7 bases at J, with 22 bases between the two ends. The CDR3 protein is CASSTSIGALGNTIYF. The CDR3 DNA reads as TGTGCCAGCAGCACCTCAATAGGGGCTCTAGGGAACACCATATATTTT.

A word on this clone: The sample holds other DNA sequences that translate to the same CDR3. The chain has TRBV5-1 and TRBJ2-3; D not resolved. Germline V gene data show CDR1 as SGHRS and CDR2 as YFSETQ. This CDR3 has 14 amino acids. Trimming took 5 bases from V and 3 from J, leaving 13 bases between them. The CDR3 nucleotides read TGCGCCAGCAGAACCTCAGGTCCGACAGATACGCAGTATTTT. This gives the protein CASRTSGPTDTQYF. Filled out from reference TRBV5-1 and TRBJ2-3, the complete variable domain reads KAGVTQTPRYLIKTRGQQVTLSCSPISGHRSVSWYQQTPGQGLQFLFEYFSETQRNKGNFPGRFSGRQFSNSRSEMNVSTLELGDSALYLCASRTSGPTDTQYFGPGTRLTVL.

This clone was picked up a small number of times. The CDR3: CATTQTGAGYTF. Here the CDR3 DNA reads TGTGCCACCACCCAGACAGGGGCCGGCTACACCTTC. This rearrangement joins TRBV15 to TRBJ1-2; 8 bases are shared with TRBD1. V shed 7 bases, J shed 8 bases, and the junction held 6 bases outside the gene matches. The CDR3 is 12 residues long. In germline, CDR1 is LNHNV, CDR2 YYDKDF (reference sequence).

This sequence joins TRBV15 and TRBJ1-2; D is perhaps TRBD1 (5 bases). The CDR3 totals 14 residues. CDR1 is LNHNV, CDR2 YYDKDF, per germline (reference sequence). The V end lost 0 bases, the J end lost 4 bases, and 9 bases lay between the germline ends. The CDR3 DNA is TGTGCCACCAGCAGAGATGCGGGGACCTATGGCTACACCTTC. Amino acid sequence: CATSRDAGTYGYTF.

This chain joins TRBV7-9 and TRBJ1-1, with D possibly matching TRBD1 (6 bases). The CDR3 covers 15 residues. Germline CDR1 SEHNR, CDR2 FQNEAQ (reference sequence). V was pared by 1 base and J by 10 bases, with 19 bases between. The CDR3 sequence: CASSLVTGPELVAFF. CDR3 nucleotides: TGTGCCAGCAGCTTAGTAACAGGGCCGGAGTTAGTAGCTTTCTTT.

The genes are TRBV2 and TRBJ2-6; tentatively, D is TRBD2 (6 bases). Germline V gives CDR1 SNHLY, CDR2 FYNNEI. The CDR3 totals 15 residues. V lost 5 bases to trimming and J lost 1 base, with 9 bases between them. The CDR3 DNA sequence: TGTGCCAGCAGTACGACTAGGTCTGGGGCCAACGTCCTGACTTTC. This codes for CASSTTRSGANVLTF.

V is TRBV29-1 and J is TRBJ1-1; 7 nucleotides agree with TRBD1. The CDR3 is made up of 13 amino acids. V lost 6 bases and J lost 3; bases outside the gene matches: 7. From germline, CDR1 is SQVTM and CDR2 ANQGSEA. In DNA form, the CDR3 reads TGCAGCGTGTCACAGGGGCGAGACACTGAAGCTTTCTTT. This gives the protein CSVSQGRDTEAFF.

Worth noting for this clone: Additional DNA sequences in this sample encode the identical CDR3. The chain employs TRBV20-1 and TRBJ2-1; D might be TRBD2 (5 bases). The CDR3 totals 11 residues. The V and J ends lost 3 bases and 9 bases respectively, with 9 bases between them. Germline V gene lookup returns CDR1 DFQATT and CDR2 SNEGSKA (reference sequence). The CDR3 DNA reads TGCAGTGCTAGGCCGAGGGTTGAGCAGTTCTTC. Its translation is CSARPRVEQFF.

This chain uses TRBV11-2 with TRBJ2-7, with 9 bases fitting TRBD1. The ends lost 1 base at V and 1 base at J; junction bases unmatched: 8. The CDR3 is 17 amino acids. CDR1 and CDR2 from the germline V gene are SGHAT and FQNNGV. The CDR3 DNA reads TGTGCCAGCAGCTTAGCGCCCTCGGGACAGGGATCCTACGAGCAGTACTTC. This codes for CASSLAPSGQGSYEQYF.

This clone came up many times. The chain couples TRBV11-2 to TRBJ1-3; a possible D gene is TRBD1 (5 bases). Germline CDR1 and CDR2: SGHAT and FQNNGV. Deletions cut 3 bases from V and 0 bases from J, with 12 bases between. The CDR3 covers 16 residues. This CDR3 is CASSFSRESSGNTIYF. The CDR3, as DNA: TGTGCCAGCAGCTTTTCCAGGGAATCCTCTGGAAACACCATATATTTT.

The V call is TRBV4-3, the J call TRBJ2-3, with 8 bases aligning to TRBD2. Per germline, CDR1 LGHNA and CDR2 YSLEER. V was clipped by 4 bases and J by 1 base; unmatched bases: 13. This CDR3 is built from 18 residues. The CDR3 nucleotides read TGCGCCAGCAGCCCCCGCCCCGCGGGAGCGGGGGGCACAGATACGCAGTATTTT. Protein sequence: CASSPRPAGAGGTDTQYF.

This clone was recorded a few times. The V call is TRBV19, the J call TRBJ2-3; D remains unclear. This CDR3 is built from 16 residues. The V gene lost 5 bases and the J gene lost 2 bases, with 17 bases spanning the gap. Germline CDR1 is LNHDA and CDR2 is SQIVND (reference sequence). DNA of the CDR3: TGTGCCAGTAGTTTAATCCCACATGGAAACACAGATACGCAGTATTTT. Translation: CASSLIPHGNTDTQYF.

This clone was detected only once. The CDR3 region is CASSPWGATQGFEQYF. CDR3 DNA: TGTGCCAGCAGCCCATGGGGGGCGACACAAGGCTTTGAGCAGTACTTC. The chain is built from TRBV7-8 and TRBJ2-7; D might be TRBD1 or TRBD2, each matching 6 bases. Germline values: CDR1 SGHVS, CDR2 FQNEAQ. CDR3 length: 16 residues. V was cut by 5 bases and J by 7 bases, with 24 bases left in between.

This sequence joins TRBV30 and TRBJ2-7; TRBD1 agrees at 7 bases. V shed 2 bases, J shed 5 bases, and the junction held 6 bases outside the gene matches. Germline CDR1 and CDR2: GTSNPN and SVGIG (reference sequence). The CDR3 runs 13 residues. CDR3 loop: CAWSWGRGNEQYF. The CDR3, as DNA: TGTGCCTGGAGTTGGGGCAGGGGGAACGAGCAGTACTTC.

The chain has TRBV9 and TRBJ1-4; D not resolved. There are 15 residues in the CDR3. V lost 0 bases and J 6 bases, leaving 12 bases between the germline ends. Germline assignment: CDR1 SGDLS and CDR2 YYNGEE. The CDR3 sequence: CASSVGTLPDEKLFF. The DNA for the CDR3 is TGTGCCAGCAGCGTAGGTACCCTGCCAGATGAAAAACTGTTTTTT.

About this clone itself: Other DNA sequences in the sample encode the same CDR3. The chain joins TRBV2 to TRBJ1-1; 8 bases align to TRBD1. Germline V gene lookup returns CDR1 SNHLY and CDR2 FYNNEI. The junction had 3 bases not matched to a gene; V was cut back by 5 bases and J by 1 base. This CDR3 is 14 amino acids long. CDR3 nucleotides: TGTGCCAGCAGTTGGACAGGGCGGAACACTGAAGCTTTCTTT. Encoded protein: CASSWTGRNTEAFF. Drawing the rest from reference TRBV2 and TRBJ1-1, the complete variable domain is EPEVTQTPSHQVTQMGQEVILRCVPISNHLYFYWYRQILGQKVEFLVSFYNNEISEKSEIFDDQFSVERPDGSNFTLKIRSTKLEDSAMYFCASSWTGRNTEAFFGQGTRLTVV.

The chain recombines TRBV7-2 with TRBJ2-1; 7 nucleotides match TRBD2. CDR1 is SGHTA and CDR2 is FQGNSA in the germline V gene. The CDR3 length is 15 residues. V lost 1 base to trimming and J lost 8 bases; unmatched junction nucleotides: 8. The CDR3 loop reads CASSLGVGGSDEQFF. CDR3 DNA sequence: TGTGCCAGCAGCTTAGGGGTCGGGGGGAGCGATGAGCAGTTCTTC.

The chain joins TRBV11-2 to TRBJ1-4; a weak D match, TRBD1 (5 bases). CDR1 SGHAT and CDR2 FQNNGV come from the germline V gene. V was trimmed by 0 bases and J by 0 bases, leaving 17 bases between them. The CDR3 runs to 19 residues. CDR3 protein: CASSLEGLGTRATNEKLFF. For the CDR3, the DNA is TGTGCCAGCAGCTTAGAGGGCCTGGGGACCCGTGCAACTAATGAAAAACTGTTTTTT.

The V gene is TRBV29-1, the J gene TRBJ2-1; 9 bases align to TRBD2. CDR1 SQVTM and CDR2 ANQGSEA come from the germline V gene. J was trimmed by 7 bases and V by 4 bases; bases with no gene match: 5. The CDR3 length is 13 residues. The CDR3 bases are TGCAGCGTTGGGGGACTAGCTGGGAATGAGCAGTTCTTC. Its protein product is CSVGGLAGNEQFF.

The chain uses TRBV19 and TRBJ2-7; the match to TRBD1 covers 7 bases. Losses at the gene ends were 3 bases for V and 4 bases for J; bases not matched to a gene: 6. Germline CDR1 reads LNHDA; CDR2 reads SQIVND (reference sequence). This CDR3 contains 14 residues. CDR3 sequence: CASSIGSQGYEQYF. CDR3 nucleotide sequence: TGTGCCAGTAGTATCGGGTCACAGGGGTACGAGCAGTACTTC.

This clone was counted ten times or more. The chain recombines TRBV2 with TRBJ2-4; D unclear. The V end was cut by 5 bases, the J end by 8 bases, with 16 bases between. This CDR3 is built from 14 residues. Germline CDR1 and CDR2: SNHLY and FYNNEI. CDR3 coding DNA: TGTGCCAGCAGTAATAGAGGTATTCTAGACATTCAGTACTTC. Its translation is CASSNRGILDIQYF.

The chain has TRBV5-1 and TRBJ2-1; the match to TRBD2 covers 12 bases. CDR3 length: 17 amino acids. The germline V gene has CDR1 SGHRS and CDR2 YFSETQ. V trimming: 0 bases; J trimming: 8 bases; junction bases outside the gene matches: 9. The CDR3 DNA is TGCGCCAGCAGCTTGGAGGCTAGCGGGAGGGCCGGGGATGAGCAGTTCTTC. Its protein is CASSLEASGRAGDEQFF. Full variable domain (outside the CDR3, taken from reference TRBV5-1 and TRBJ2-1): KAGVTQTPRYLIKTRGQQVTLSCSPISGHRSVSWYQQTPGQGLQFLFEYFSETQRNKGNFPGRFSGRQFSNSRSEMNVSTLELGDSALYLCASSLEASGRAGDEQFFGPGTRLTVL.

The chain recombines TRBV11-2 with TRBJ2-7; TRBD2 aligns across 9 bases. Germline loops: CDR1 SGHAT, CDR2 FQNNGV. V shed 4 bases and J 3 bases; nucleotides not matched to a gene: 13. CDR3 size: 17 residues. CDR3 coding DNA: TGTGCCAGCAGCTCAAATCACGGGACTAGCTTCTTCTACGAGCAGTACTTC. It encodes CASSSNHGTSFFYEQYF. Full variable domain (rest looked up from reference TRBV11-2 and TRBJ2-7): EAGVAQSPRYKIIEKRQSVAFWCNPISGHATLYWYQQILGQGPKLLIQFQNNGVVDDSQLPKDRFSAERLKGVDSTLKIQPAKLEDSAVYLCASSSNHGTSFFYEQYFGPGTRLTVT.

The chain joins TRBV7-2 to TRBJ2-3, with unresolved D. V was shortened by 4 bases and J by 0 bases, with 8 bases between the two germline ends. CDR1 SGHTA and CDR2 FQGNSA come from the germline V gene. This CDR3 is built from 14 residues. CDR3 loop: CASSSDASTDTQYF. The DNA for the CDR3 is TGTGCCAGCAGCTCGGACGCAAGCACAGATACGCAGTATTTT.